This T cell receptor beta chain was obtained from a study of blood T cell repertoires in COVID-19 (TCRdb year 2020). Notes on the research overall: Collaborator samples came from the United States, Italy and Spain and covered acute and convalescent phases of COVID-19. The prospective study material was composed of cDNA or gDNA derived from T cells, B-cell-depleted T cells, or PBMCs. Subjects who had been exposed to COVID-19, were actively infected with it, or had recovered from it provided the deeply sampled blood TCRbeta repertoires that made up the dataset. The repertoires were made available in a free public database intended to serve as a resource for research on the immune response to SARS-CoV-2. Samples were obtained from the ongoing ImmuneRACE study (first 160 participants) and from roughly 1,300 subjects provided by 6 global collaborators. Sample metadata almost always included a de-identified subject ID, COVID-19 status, age in years and sex. Where available, HLA class I and class II types were obtained from metadata supplied by the sample provider rather than from assay-based typing.

Regarding this clone: The specificity of this receptor is unknown. The input lacks base qualities; no much larger clone sits a single base away.

Participants in the prospective study were aged 18 to 89 years, lived in some 24 United States geographic areas, and enrolled through a virtual design. In the prospective study, participants were assigned to cohorts based on the clinical history participants reported in a screening survey and a study questionnaire. Recovered participants in ImmuneRACE Cohort 3 were defined by two consecutive negative NP/OP PCR tests, clearance by a healthcare professional, or resolution of symptoms. In the prospective study, mobile phlebotomists collected whole blood, serum and a nasopharyngeal or oropharyngeal swab from each participant. Prospective study participants could optionally give additional blood draws and questionnaires over an approximately 2-month period. Before DNA extraction, prospective study blood samples were shipped either frozen or at room temperature. The CDR3 has 13 amino acids, counting the end cysteine and phenylalanine. CDR3 DNA only is kept here, 39 bases in frame from base 1. Trimming costs V 5 bases and J 4 bases, and their ends lie 11 bases apart. CDR1 and CDR2 are read off the germline V gene as SGHAT and FQNNGV.

TCRbeta CDR3 regions were amplified from genomic DNA by means of the immunoSEQ Assay, a bias-controlled multiplex PCR. As for the authors' bioinformatics: The number of nucleated cells in each sample was estimated by amplification of reference gene primers within the assay. To quantify the absolute abundance of each unique TCRbeta CDR3 rearrangement, sequence reads were collapsed and filtered. For each sample, productive Simpson clonality was calculated as the square root of Simpson's diversity index over productive rearrangements. The source is immuneACCESS, and TCRdb retained only in-frame sequences with V and J called. Part of the clones is not carried over; for the studies checked, unresolved V genes explain less than half of this, and the remainder is unexplained. V, J and clone size derive from that table, while D and trimming were established from the DNA sequence. This sample holds more than 150,000 clones; roughly nine tenths were observed only once. The top ten hold over 7% of the sample.

Overall results and qualifications from the work: The amount of clinical and demographic metadata varied by source and participant and was provided uncurated.

The sequence was collected from a woman in her forties or fifties who had recovered from COVID-19. The material sequenced was PBMCs or T cells enriched from blood (not recorded which). Recombination connected TRBV11-2 to TRBJ2-5; matching of 5 bases hints at TRBD2 as the D gene. The DNA reads as follows: TGTGCCAGCAGCCGCGGACTGGGAGAGACCCAGTACTTC. The resulting protein is CASSRGLGETQYF.